Shown below are 8 T cell receptor beta chains from a single sample sequenced in a study of cytomegalovirus exposure and HLA in healthy donors (dated 2017 in TCRdb). Libraries were built with the immunoSEQ multiplex PCR assay. For the multiplex PCR, a mixture combining 60 forward primers for TCR Vbeta segments and 13 reverse primers for TCR Jbeta segments was used. In TCRdb, the immuneACCESS table is reduced to in-frame sequences with V and J assigned. These tables do not hold every clone; where another copy was compared, an unresolved V gene accounts for under half, and the others remain unexplained. For this sample the table gives around 170,000 clones, of which 71% were detected only once. The ten largest make up 1.5% of the sample. Sequencing was carried out using PBMCs. These receptors all come from a girl aged 5-17 years in good health and CMV-seronegative.

The chain carries TRBV5-1 and TRBJ2-1; 7 nucleotides match TRBD1. This CDR3 region has 15 residues. Germline trimming cut 0 bases from V and 7 bases from J; bases unmatched to any gene: 7. CDR1 is SGHRS, CDR2 YFSETQ, per germline. Here the CDR3 DNA reads TGCGCCAGCAGCTTGGTCCAGGGGGTGGGAAATGAGCAGTTCTTC. Translating it yields CASSLVQGVGNEQFF.

V gene TRBV27 combines with J gene TRBJ1-3; D uncertain. The V end was cut by 8 bases, the J end by 2 bases, with 7 bases between. CDR3 length: 12 residues. Looked up from germline, CDR1 is MNHEY and CDR2 is SMNVEV (reference sequence). CDR3 nucleotides: TGTGCCAGCGTCTCGGCTGGAAACACCATATATTTT. The encoded protein is CASVSAGNTIYF.

V is TRBV29-1 and J is TRBJ2-1; D is perhaps TRBD1 (6 bases). The V and J ends lost 7 bases and 0 bases respectively, with 22 bases between them. The CDR3 covers 17 residues. Germline lookup yields CDR1 SQVTM and CDR2 ANQGSEA. CDR3 loop: CSANPLFQGSSYNEQFF. The CDR3 DNA sequence: TGCAGCGCAAACCCTCTTTTTCAGGGGAGCTCCTACAATGAGCAGTTCTTC.

The DNA for the CDR3 is TGTGCCAGCAGCCAAGGGAAGACAGGGGGGAGCTCCTACAATGAGCAGTTCTTC. Translation gives CASSQGKTGGSSYNEQFF. V is TRBV14 and J is TRBJ2-1; 9 bases agree with TRBD1. Germline values: CDR1 SGHDN, CDR2 FVKESK. The CDR3 loop spans 18 amino acids. V shed 1 base, J shed 0 bases, and the junction held 7 bases outside the gene matches. The variable domain in full, completed from reference TRBV14 and TRBJ2-1, reads EAGVTQFPSHSVIEKGQTVTLRCDPISGHDNLYWYRRVMGKEIKFLLHFVKESKQDESGMPNNRFLAERTGGTYSTLKVQPAELEDSGVYFCASSQGKTGGSSYNEQFFGPGTRLTVL.

V usage is TRBV7-9 and J usage is TRBJ2-7; 7 positions agree with TRBD2. This CDR3 is 15 amino acids long. J was trimmed by 2 bases and V by 2 bases; bases with no gene match: 6. CDR1 and CDR2 from the germline V gene are SEHNR and FQNEAQ (reference sequence). CDR3 in amino acids: CASSLSSSGTYEQYF. The CDR3 DNA reads as TGTGCCAGCAGCTTAAGTTCTAGCGGAACCTACGAGCAGTACTTC.

The J gene is TRBJ2-7, the V gene TRBV27; D call uncertain. Germline values: CDR1 MNHEY, CDR2 SMNVEV (reference sequence). V dropped 5 bases and J dropped 2 bases, with 7 bases sitting between them. CDR3 size: 12 residues. The CDR3, as DNA: TGTGCCAGCAGTCCCGAGACCTACGAGCAGTACTTC. This translates into CASSPETYEQYF.

This clone was detected only a few times. This rearrangement joins TRBV6-5 to TRBJ1-4; D ambiguous. CDR3 length: 15 residues. Germline V gene sequence: CDR1 MNHEY, CDR2 SVGAGI. Trimming took 3 bases from V and 6 from J, leaving 14 bases between them. CDR3 protein: CASSYNGRADEKLFF. The CDR3, as DNA: TGTGCCAGCAGTTATAACGGGAGAGCCGATGAAAAACTGTTTTTT.

This rearrangement joins TRBV11-1 to TRBJ2-1; 7 bases map to TRBD1. V was pared by 6 bases and J by 6 bases, with 5 bases of the junction left unmatched. The CDR3 extends over 13 amino acids. Germline V gene sequence: CDR1 SGHAT, CDR2 FQDESV (reference sequence). The CDR3, as DNA: TGTGCCAGCAGTCGACAGGGTATCAATGAGCAGTTCTTC. Its protein product is CASSRQGINEQFF.